This T cell receptor beta chain appears in the sequencing data of a study of OX40 agonist ivuxolimab in advanced cancers. About the study: Patients in the trial were receiving intravenous ivuxolimab every 2 weeks, at doses of 0.01 to 10 mg/kg.

This table comes from immunoSEQ multiplex PCR, and its TCRdb copy is limited to in-frame clones, with some not included. Among about 84,000 clones, approximately 89% were seen once, and the ten largest hold roughly 0.2%. This clone has more than one count but fewer than ten. Other DNA variants within this sample encode the same CDR3. This sequence originates from an adult with an advanced solid tumor such as melanoma, head and neck, liver or kidney cancer. This specimen was CD4+ or CD8+ T cells sorted from blood, taken in a trial of the OX40 agonist ivuxolimab.

Written as DNA, the CDR3 is TGTGCCAGCAGTCCCGGGACAGTGAACACTGAAGCTTTCTTT. This translates into CASSPGTVNTEAFF. The gene calls are TRBV6-4 and TRBJ1-1; 7 bases align to TRBD1. The CDR3 has 14 residues. With V trimmed by 5 bases and J by 0 bases, 3 bases remained unmatched. The germline V gene has CDR1 MRHNA and CDR2 SNTAGT.